This T cell receptor (beta chain) was observed in a study of blood T cell repertoires in COVID-19. Across the whole study: The origin of the acute and convalescent COVID-19 samples was the United States, Italy and Spain.

Using immunoSEQ multiplex PCR, the repertoire was profiled, and TCRdb retains in-frame clones only, with some absent. The top ten clones hold approximately 20% of a sample with approximately 110,000 clones, approximately 76% of them seen once. The V gene end was trimmed by 0 bases and the J gene end by 2 bases; junction bases not matched to a gene: 7. The CDR3 consists of 16 residues. Per the germline V gene, CDR1 is SGHRS and CDR2 is YFSETQ. The sample was peripheral blood. The chain couples TRBV5-1 to TRBJ1-1; 7 bases match TRBD1. The clonotype originates from a woman in her seventies with acute or convalescent COVID-19. The CDR3 spells CASSLEGTELNTEAFF. CDR3 DNA sequence: TGCGCCAGCAGCTTGGAGGGGACAGAATTAAACACTGAAGCTTTCTTT.